These 19 T cell receptor beta chains originate from one sample sequenced in a study of CD8 T cells in ankylosing spondylitis. Study-wide points: Under 10 highly homologous variants formed a TCR beta motif that appeared characteristic of ankylosing spondylitis blood.

TCRdb re-called the 5' RACE reads with MiXCR, one entry per CDR3 protein. The sample yields about 800,000 distinct CDR3 sequences, approximately 12% seen once. Their recognized antigens are unknown. Input material: blood, either unsorted or a sorted T cell fraction (not recorded which). These TCRs come from a male donor with ankylosing spondylitis.

The chain links TRBV21-1 to TRBJ2-1; the D segment call TRBD2 is taken from the table without a DNA check. TRBV21-1 is flagged as a pseudogene. This CDR3 spans 19 amino acids. CDR3: CASSDRDGPRLSSYNEQFF. Here the CDR3 DNA reads TGTGCCAGCAGCGACCGGGACGGCCCTAGGTTGAGCTCCTACAATGAGCAGTTCTTC.

The chain carries TRBV18 and TRBJ2-5, with TRBD2 matching over 12 bases. CDR3 length: 16 residues. With V trimmed by 3 bases and J by 5 bases, 7 bases remained unmatched. The germline V gene encodes CDR1 KGHSH and CDR2 LQKENI. Here the CDR3 DNA reads TGTGCCAGCTCACCCGGACTAGCGGGACCCCGCGAGACCCAGTACTTC. This translates into CASSPGLAGPRETQYF.

The chain carries TRBV7-2 and TRBJ2-1; 13 nucleotides agree with TRBD2. V shed 5 bases and J 6 bases; nucleotides not matched to a gene: 10. Germline V gene data show CDR1 as SGHTA and CDR2 as FQGNSA. CDR3 length: 17 amino acids. The CDR3 protein is CASSRTSGGPGGNEQFF. DNA for the CDR3: TGTGCCAGCAGCCGGACTAGCGGGGGCCCTGGAGGCAATGAGCAGTTCTTC. The complete variable domain, with remaining parts taken from reference TRBV7-2 and TRBJ2-1, reads GAGVSQSPSNKVTEKGKDVELRCDPISGHTALYWYRQSLGQGLEFLIYFQGNSAPDKSGLPSDRFSAERTGGSVSTLTIQRTQQEDSAVYLCASSRTSGGPGGNEQFFGPGTRLTVL.

The chain joins TRBV7-6 to TRBJ1-6; the D gene is possibly TRBD1 (6 bases). Germline V gives CDR1 SGHVS, CDR2 FNYEAQ. V was trimmed by 5 bases and J by 10 bases, leaving 18 bases between them. The CDR3 loop spans 15 amino acids. The CDR3 sequence is CASSLRGRGGSPLHF. CDR3 in DNA: TGTGCCAGCAGCCTCCGGGGCAGGGGAGGATCACCCCTCCACTTT.

This clonotype was found many times. This sequence joins TRBV6-1 and TRBJ1-1; no clear D. Germline CDR1 and CDR2: MNHNS and SASEGT. This CDR3 comprises 14 residues. With 6 bases removed from V and 3 bases from J, the gap between germline ends came to 14 bases. CDR3 sequence (DNA): TGTGCCAGCAGCCGTCAGGTTGGGTACACTGAAGCTTTCTTT. Translated, it gives CASSRQVGYTEAFF.

This clonotype was recorded at least ten times. The chain recombines TRBV20-1 with TRBJ2-3; TRBD1 or TRBD2 may be the D gene (6 bases each). The V end lost 6 bases, the J end lost 2 bases, and 18 bases lay between the germline ends. The CDR3 length is 15 residues. CDR1 is DFQATT and CDR2 is SNEGSKA in the germline V gene (reference sequence). CDR3 region: CSAPMGAGITDTQYF. In nucleotides, the CDR3 is TGCAGTGCCCCCATGGGGGCGGGAATCACAGATACGCAGTATTTT.

CDR3 region: CSASLSGDYNEQFF. The CDR3 nucleotides read TGCAGTGCTAGTCTTAGCGGGGACTACAATGAGCAGTTCTTC. The rearrangement links TRBV20-1 to TRBJ2-1, with TRBD2 matching over 8 bases. This CDR3 is built from 14 residues. Unmatched junction bases numbered 4, after V lost 3 bases and J lost 3 bases. Germline V lookup: CDR1 DFQATT, CDR2 SNEGSKA (reference sequence).

In its sample, this clonotype was seen a few times. The chain recombines TRBV20-1 with TRBJ1-3; no definite D call. Germline loops: CDR1 DFQATT, CDR2 SNEGSKA (reference sequence). The CDR3 consists of 14 residues. V lost 2 bases and J lost 2, with 10 bases in between. The CDR3 loop reads CSARITAAGNTIYF. The DNA for the CDR3 is TGCAGTGCTAGAATTACAGCCGCTGGAAACACCATATATTTT.

The table lists this clonotype with many counts. The chain has TRBV5-1 and TRBJ1-1; D remains unclear. The CDR3 spans 15 residues. V was cut by 0 bases and J by 4 bases, with 13 bases left in between. Germline CDR1 is SGHRS and CDR2 is YFSETQ. The CDR3, as DNA: TGCGCCAGCAGCTTGGCCATTTCAGCCGGCACTGAAGCTTTCTTT. Protein: CASSLAISAGTEAFF.

This chain joins TRBV20-1 and TRBJ1-2; 8 bases map to TRBD1. V trimming: 3 bases; J trimming: 6 bases; junction bases outside the gene matches: 6. CDR3 length: 13 amino acids. The germline V gene encodes CDR1 DFQATT and CDR2 SNEGSKA (reference sequence). CDR3 coding DNA: TGCAGTGCTAGCAGATCAGGGGGCGATGGCTACACCTTC. Translating gives CSASRSGGDGYTF.

This clonotype came up a few times. This rearrangement joins TRBV5-1 to TRBJ2-7, with TRBD1 identical over 9 bases. This CDR3 comprises 15 residues. The V and J ends lost 0 bases and 5 bases, in that order; junction bases with no gene match: 6. Germline values: CDR1 SGHRS, CDR2 YFSETQ. This CDR3 reads CASSLGGTGPNEQYF. The CDR3 DNA is TGCGCCAGCAGCTTGGGGGGGACAGGGCCCAACGAGCAGTACTTC. The full variable domain, completed using reference TRBV5-1 and TRBJ2-7, is KAGVTQTPRYLIKTRGQQVTLSCSPISGHRSVSWYQQTPGQGLQFLFEYFSETQRNKGNFPGRFSGRQFSNSRSEMNVSTLELGDSALYLCASSLGGTGPNEQYFGPGTRLTVT.

CDR3 sequence reads: CSARPLAGESNTGELFF. The CDR3 DNA follows: TGCAGTGCTAGGCCGCTAGCGGGAGAGTCGAACACCGGGGAGCTGTTTTTT. The rearrangement uses TRBV20-1 and TRBJ2-2; the match to TRBD2 covers 10 bases. This CDR3 region has 17 residues. Germline assignment: CDR1 DFQATT and CDR2 SNEGSKA (reference sequence). The trim removed 3 bases at V and 0 bases at J, leaving 7 bases unmatched.

The chain links TRBV20-1 to TRBJ1-5; D is possibly TRBD1 (5 bases). Per germline, CDR1 DFQATT and CDR2 SNEGSKA (reference sequence). The CDR3 extends over 16 amino acids. V was trimmed by 2 bases and J by 6 bases, leaving 20 bases between them. The CDR3 region has the DNA TGCAGTGCTAGATACCAGGGTGGAGGGGTGGGTCAGCCCCAGCATTTT. It yields the protein CSARYQGGGVGQPQHF.

The chain employs TRBV20-1 and TRBJ2-1; no reliable D call. The length of the CDR3 is 14 residues. Trimming took off 6 bases at V and 0 bases at J, with 12 bases between the two ends. CDR1 and CDR2 from the germline V gene are DFQATT and SNEGSKA (reference sequence). The CDR3 region is CSATPAGSYNEQFF. DNA of the CDR3: TGCAGTGCGACCCCGGCAGGCTCCTACAATGAGCAGTTCTTC.

This chain links TRBV6-1 with TRBJ2-7, with D perhaps matching TRBD1 or TRBD2 (5 bases each). V was trimmed by 6 bases and J by 1 base, leaving 13 bases between them. This CDR3 has 14 amino acids. The germline V gene encodes CDR1 MNHNS and CDR2 SASEGT. The CDR3 DNA is TGTGCCAGCAGCCGAGGGGCGAGGTCCTACGAGCAGTACTTC. It encodes CASSRGARSYEQYF.

This clonotype was detected only a few times. The rearrangement links TRBV18 to TRBJ1-1; no reliable D call. The CDR3 contains 15 residues. Trimming removed 0 bases at V and 0 bases at J, with 8 bases between. Germline CDR1 and CDR2: KGHSH and LQKENI. CDR3 in amino acids: CASSPPRALNTEAFF. The CDR3 region has the DNA TGTGCCAGCTCACCACCGAGGGCATTGAACACTGAAGCTTTCTTT.

The chain has TRBV16 and TRBJ2-7; D might be TRBD1 (6 bases). The V end lost 2 bases, the J end lost 4 bases, and 9 bases lay between the germline ends. Germline lookup yields CDR1 KGHSY and CDR2 FQNENV. CDR3 size: 13 residues. The CDR3 nucleotides are TGTGCCAGCAGCCAACCTCAGGGGTACGAGCAGTACTTC. Translating gives CASSQPQGYEQYF.

This clonotype was counted a few times. This rearrangement joins TRBV7-9 to TRBJ1-4, with 9 bases identical to TRBD1. CDR3 length: 15 residues. The V gene's germline CDR1 is SEHNR and CDR2 FQNEAQ (reference sequence). Trimming cost V 4 bases and J 8 bases; bases outside gene matches: 8. CDR3 sequence: CASSSPGQGVEKLFF. The CDR3 DNA follows: TGTGCCAGCAGCTCACCGGGACAGGGAGTGGAAAAACTGTTTTTT.

This clonotype was seen more than once but under ten times. The chain recombines TRBV11-1 with TRBJ2-1; D not resolved. The CDR3 runs 13 residues. Germline V CDR1 and CDR2: SGHAT, FQDESV (reference sequence). V lost 2 bases to trimming and J lost 8 bases, with 10 bases between them. In DNA, the CDR3 is TGTGCCAGCAGCTTATTTTCTAGAGATGAGCAGTTCTTC. The encoded protein is CASSLFSRDEQFF.